Listed here are 4 T cell receptor beta chains from one sample, sequenced in a study of cytomegalovirus exposure and HLA in healthy donors. Primers for the PCR totalled 60 Vbeta and 13 Jbeta. This table comes from immunoSEQ multiplex PCR, and its TCRdb copy is limited to in-frame clones, with some not included. The table has over 65,000 clones, around 75% seen once. Sequenced material: PBMCs. The receptors here all came from a woman aged 40 to 50 in good health and CMV-seropositive.

The rearrangement joins TRBV7-9 to TRBJ1-2, with D perhaps matching TRBD1 (5 bases). The CDR3 runs to 14 residues. CDR1 and CDR2 (germline): SEHNR, FQNEAQ (reference sequence). V gave up 1 base and J gave up 11 bases, with 17 bases separating them. The CDR3 reads CASSLEFQGLGYTF. The CDR3, as DNA: TGTGCCAGCAGCTTAGAGTTTCAGGGACTGGGGTACACCTTC.

This clone was detected once. The rearrangement joins TRBV28 to TRBJ2-7, with 10 nucleotides matching TRBD2. Germline CDR1 and CDR2: MDHEN and SYDVKM. CDR3 size: 14 residues. Losses at the gene ends were 3 bases for V and 4 bases for J; bases not matched to a gene: 3. CDR3 sequence reads: CASSFRTSGYEQYF. As DNA, the CDR3 is TGTGCCAGCAGTTTTCGGACTAGCGGTTACGAGCAGTACTTC.

This sequence joins TRBV9 and TRBJ2-1; TRBD2 aligns across 7 bases. The CDR3 loop spans 16 amino acids. CDR1 SGDLS and CDR2 YYNGEE come from the germline V gene. Unmatched junction bases numbered 10, after V lost 5 bases and J lost 2 bases. CDR3: CASSSRLADPYNEQFF. CDR3 nucleotides: TGTGCCAGCAGTTCTCGTCTAGCGGACCCCTACAATGAGCAGTTCTTC.

The gene calls are TRBV10-2 and TRBJ2-1, with TRBD2 matching over 9 bases. The germline V gene encodes CDR1 WSHSY and CDR2 SAAADI. V lost 8 bases and J lost 7; bases outside the gene matches: 12. The CDR3 consists of 15 residues. The CDR3 DNA is TGCGCCAGCCACGTAGCGGGGGAGGGTAGTAATGAGCAGTTCTTC. Residues: CASHVAGEGSNEQFF.